At least ten counts were recorded for the clone carrying this T cell receptor (beta chain). The length of the CDR3 is 13 residues. V was shortened by 3 bases and J by 1 base, with 6 bases between the two germline ends. The data derive from a study of Graves' ophthalmopathy and Graves' hyperthyroidism. Study details: The study drew peripheral blood at initial diagnosis, before any treatment.

RNA transcripts served as template for amplifying TCR beta CDR3 sequences. HTBI primers served in a first-round RT-PCR, which a second-round multiplex PCR followed. TCRdb ran MiXCR on the multiplex PCR reads and lists one entry per CDR3 protein. The sample holds 350,000 or so distinct CDR3 sequences; around a sixth are singletons and the top ten take 9% to 15%. The sample was peripheral blood. The gene calls are TRBV12-3 or TRBV12-4 and TRBJ1-1; the D is unclear. The sequence was collected from an adult man with Graves' ophthalmopathy. The CDR3 loop reads CASSFGWNTEAFF. The CDR3 DNA sequence: TGTGCCAGCAGTTTTGGGTGGAACACTGAAGCTTTCTTT.